What follows are 27 T cell receptor beta chains derived from one specimen sequenced in a study of cytotoxic CD8 clonotypes in ibrutinib-treated CLL. Only in-frame clones appear in the TCRdb table, and some are missing; sequencing was by immunoSEQ multiplex PCR. The top ten clones hold 7.5% to 8% of a sample with approximately 70,000 clones, over 75% of them seen once. This specimen was PBMCs, taken at disease progression, from a patient treated with ibrutinib. The origin of the receptors is a human donor with chronic lymphocytic leukemia.

The chain couples TRBV27 to TRBJ1-1; D might be TRBD1 (5 bases). The length of the CDR3 is 14 residues. The ends were cut back, 3 bases at V and 1 base at J, with 9 bases in the middle. The germline V gene has CDR1 MNHEY and CDR2 SMNVEV (reference sequence). The chain's CDR3 is CASSFRQTNTEAFF. DNA for the CDR3: TGTGCCAGCAGTTTCCGACAGACGAACACTGAAGCTTTCTTT.

V usage is TRBV4-1 and J usage is TRBJ2-3, with TRBD2 identical over 11 bases. V trimming: 2 bases; J trimming: 9 bases; junction bases outside the gene matches: 4. The CDR3 extends over 14 amino acids. Germline V gives CDR1 MGHRA, CDR2 YSYEKL. The CDR3 is CASSQLRLAGTQYF. CDR3 coding DNA: TGCGCCAGCAGCCAACTCCGACTAGCGGGGACGCAGTATTTT.

The chain uses TRBV5-6 and TRBJ2-7; perhaps TRBD2 as D (5 bases). The CDR3 is made up of 14 amino acids. Deletions cut 4 bases from V and 2 bases from J, with 13 bases between. The V gene's germline CDR1 is SGHDT and CDR2 YYEEEE. The chain's CDR3 is CASSEGQFAYEQYF. The CDR3 coding sequence is TGTGCCAGCAGCGAGGGTCAATTCGCCTACGAGCAGTACTTC.

This rearrangement joins TRBV11-2 to TRBJ1-2, with 7 bases fitting TRBD1. The ends lost 5 bases at V and 2 bases at J; junction bases unmatched: 8. The CDR3 has 15 amino acids. Germline V CDR1 and CDR2: SGHAT, FQNNGV. The CDR3 loop is CASSPNRGRNYGYTF. DNA for the CDR3: TGTGCCAGCAGCCCCAACAGGGGAAGGAACTATGGCTACACCTTC.

This clone occurred many times. The chain joins TRBV6-5 to TRBJ1-3, with D possibly TRBD1 on 5 matching bases. The CDR3 covers 16 residues. The germline V gene has CDR1 MNHEY and CDR2 SVGAGI. The V end was cut by 0 bases, the J end by 2 bases, with 11 bases between. CDR3 DNA: TGTGCCAGCAGTTACTCGACACTGGGGGCTGGAAACACCATATATTTT. Translated, it gives CASSYSTLGAGNTIYF.

The chain has TRBV5-1 and TRBJ2-1, with 10 bases matching TRBD1. Germline loops: CDR1 SGHRS, CDR2 YFSETQ. The CDR3 runs 18 residues. V was pared by 0 bases and J by 7 bases, with 13 bases of the junction left unmatched. This chain's CDR3 is CASSLDGTPGQGINEQFF. The CDR3 DNA reads TGCGCCAGCAGCTTGGACGGGACACCGGGACAGGGGATTAATGAGCAGTTCTTC.

This clone was detected a few times. The V call is TRBV9, the J call TRBJ2-5; D remains unclear. Trimming left V 0 bases short and J 4 bases short, with 10 bases between. Germline V lookup: CDR1 SGDLS, CDR2 YYNGEE. The CDR3 totals 14 residues. CDR3 sequence: CASSVGVTSETQYF. As DNA, the CDR3 is TGTGCCAGCAGCGTAGGGGTCACCTCAGAGACCCAGTACTTC.

This clone has just one count. The chain has TRBV5-6 and TRBJ2-3; 10 nucleotides match TRBD1. J was trimmed by 8 bases and V by 2 bases; bases with no gene match: 8. Germline V gives CDR1 SGHDT, CDR2 YYEEEE. The CDR3 is 15 residues long. CDR3 DNA sequence: TGTGCCAGCAGCTTCGGTGGGACAGGGGCCAGTACGCAGTATTTT. The encoded protein is CASSFGGTGASTQYF. Together with reference TRBV5-6 and TRBJ2-3, the CDR3 gives the full variable domain: DAGVTQSPTHLIKTRGQQVTLRCSPKSGHDTVSWYQQALGQGPQFIFQYYEEEERQRGNFPDRFSGHQFPNYSSELNVNALLLGDSALYLCASSFGGTGASTQYFGPGTRLTVL.

This chain links TRBV7-3 with TRBJ2-3; tentatively, D is TRBD2 (5 bases). Germline lookup yields CDR1 SGHTA and CDR2 FQGTGA. V lost 1 base and J lost 0, with 11 bases in between. The CDR3 extends over 16 amino acids. In nucleotides, the CDR3 is TGTGCCAGCAGCTTAAAGGGCCGGACTAGCACAGATACGCAGTATTTT. Translating it yields CASSLKGRTSTDTQYF.

The chain links TRBV11-3 to TRBJ2-3; D gene ambiguous. The CDR3 is made up of 14 amino acids. Germline values: CDR1 SGHNT, CDR2 YENEEA. Trimming removed 1 base at V and 5 bases at J, with 10 bases between. Here the CDR3 DNA reads TGTGCCAGCAGCTTAGGGCGCGGAGTAGATACGCAGTATTTT. Amino acids: CASSLGRGVDTQYF.

The chain links TRBV10-3 to TRBJ2-7; TRBD1 matches at 10 bases. Germline V gene lookup returns CDR1 ENHRY and CDR2 SYGVKD. CDR3 length: 16 residues. The trim removed 6 bases at V and 7 bases at J, leaving 15 bases unmatched. As DNA, the CDR3 is TGTGCCATCAGCGACAGCCACGGGACAGGGGACAGGGAGCAGTACTTC. Amino acids: CAISDSHGTGDREQYF.

This rearrangement joins TRBV4-2 to TRBJ2-7; D ambiguous. This CDR3 has 15 amino acids. The V end was cut by 0 bases, the J end by 0 bases, with 9 bases between. Per germline, CDR1 LGHNA and CDR2 YNFKEQ. CDR3 in amino acids: CASSQDWSSSYEQYF. The CDR3 DNA reads TGTGCCAGCAGCCAAGATTGGTCAAGCTCCTACGAGCAGTACTTC.

In this sample, this clone turned up a few times. This sequence joins TRBV19 and TRBJ2-1; possibly TRBD1 for D (6 bases). The CDR3 length is 15 residues. Germline V CDR1 and CDR2: LNHDA, SQIVND (reference sequence). V gave up 7 bases and J gave up 9 bases, with 22 bases separating them. The CDR3 region is CASKMRVWDNFEQFF. The DNA for the CDR3 is TGTGCCAGTAAAATGAGGGTTTGGGACAACTTTGAGCAGTTCTTC.

The CDR3, as DNA: TGCGCCAGCAGCGGGGTAGGCAGGGGGCACGAAAAACTGTTTTTT. It is translated as CASSGVGRGHEKLFF. The chain has TRBV5-1 and TRBJ1-4; 8 bases match TRBD1. Looked up from germline, CDR1 is SGHRS and CDR2 is YFSETQ. The V gene end was trimmed by 4 bases and the J gene end by 8 bases; junction bases not matched to a gene: 10. This CDR3 has 15 residues.

The table lists this clone with a count of one. The chain carries TRBV5-1 and TRBJ1-1, with D tentatively TRBD1 (5 bases). This CDR3 has 15 residues. Germline V gene data show CDR1 as SGHRS and CDR2 as YFSETQ. The V end was cut by 2 bases, the J end by 5 bases, with 16 bases between. CDR3 sequence reads: CASSFAQGQRTEAFF. The CDR3 nucleotides read TGCGCCAGCAGCTTTGCCCAGGGTCAACGGACTGAAGCTTTCTTT. The whole variable domain, filled in from reference TRBV5-1 and TRBJ1-1, reads KAGVTQTPRYLIKTRGQQVTLSCSPISGHRSVSWYQQTPGQGLQFLFEYFSETQRNKGNFPGRFSGRQFSNSRSEMNVSTLELGDSALYLCASSFAQGQRTEAFFGQGTRLTVV.

CDR3 protein: CASSKDRVLQPQHF. The CDR3 DNA reads TGCGCCAGCTCTAAGGACAGGGTCCTTCAGCCCCAGCATTTT. V gene TRBV10-2 combines with J gene TRBJ1-5; 8 bases are a match to TRBD1. CDR3 length: 14 residues. The junction had 9 bases not matched to a gene; V was cut back by 8 bases and J by 6 bases. Germline V gene data show CDR1 as WSHSY and CDR2 as SAAADI.

This clone was recorded a few times. The chain recombines TRBV10-3 with TRBJ1-5; 8 bases line up with TRBD1. V lost 10 bases, J lost 5 bases, and 7 bases stayed unmatched. Germline V gives CDR1 ENHRY, CDR2 SYGVKD. The CDR3 spans 13 residues. The CDR3, as DNA: TGTGCCAGCGCCACAGGGGGAGATCAGCCCCAGCATTTT. It specifies CASATGGDQPQHF.

The chain carries TRBV7-9 and TRBJ1-1; D perhaps matches TRBD1 (6 bases). Germline CDR1 reads SEHNR; CDR2 reads FQNEAQ (reference sequence). Between the trimmed V and J ends, which lost 5 bases and 0 bases, there was a span of 13 bases. This CDR3 is built from 15 residues. The CDR3 sequence is CASSIGQYMNTEAFF. CDR3 DNA: TGTGCCAGCAGCATAGGACAGTACATGAACACTGAAGCTTTCTTT.

V and J are TRBV5-4 and TRBJ1-1, with 9 bases aligning to TRBD1. CDR1 SGHNT and CDR2 YYREEE come from the germline V gene (reference sequence). The CDR3 contains 15 residues. With V trimmed by 4 bases and J by 5 bases, 9 bases remained unmatched. CDR3 nucleotides: TGTGCCAGCAGCGCTAGGGGACAGGGCAAAACTGAAGCTTTCTTT. This gives the protein CASSARGQGKTEAFF. The full variable domain, its missing parts supplied by reference TRBV5-4 and TRBJ1-1, is ETGVTQSPTHLIKTRGQQVTLRCSSQSGHNTVSWYQQALGQGPQFIFQYYREEENGRGNFPPRFSGLQFPNYSSELNVNALELDDSALYLCASSARGQGKTEAFFGQGTRLTVV.

The gene calls are TRBV10-3 and TRBJ2-6, with D unresolved. CDR1 ENHRY and CDR2 SYGVKD come from the germline V gene. Trimming left V 5 bases short and J 0 bases short, with 14 bases between. This CDR3 is 17 amino acids long. This CDR3 is CAISTKHPLSGANVLTF. As DNA, the CDR3 is TGTGCCATCAGTACCAAGCATCCCCTCTCTGGGGCCAACGTCCTGACTTTC.

Only one count was recorded for this clone. Here the CDR3 DNA reads TGTGCCAGCAGCAAAACCGGGACGGTGGTCTACGAGCAGTACTTC. This translates into CASSKTGTVVYEQYF. The chain uses TRBV6-1 and TRBJ2-7; D is tentatively TRBD1 or TRBD2 (5 bases each). Germline V CDR1 and CDR2: MNHNS, SASEGT. CDR3 length equals 15 residues. Trimming removed 6 bases from V and 3 bases from J, with 18 bases in between.

The genes are TRBV30 and TRBJ2-7; D gene unclear. The CDR3 spans 12 residues. Trimming removed 0 bases at V and 4 bases at J, with 7 bases between. Germline CDR1 reads GTSNPN; CDR2 reads SVGIG (reference sequence). The chain's CDR3 is CAWSVLGYEQYF. The CDR3, as DNA: TGTGCCTGGAGTGTACTGGGATACGAGCAGTACTTC.

This clone was seen a few times. The chain combines TRBV5-6 with TRBJ2-7, with D perhaps TRBD2 (5 bases). V was clipped by 1 base and J by 1 base, with 9 bases between them. The CDR3 extends over 14 amino acids. CDR1 is SGHDT, CDR2 YYEEEE, per germline. CDR3 nucleotides: TGTGCCAGCAGCTTGTTTCGGGGATCCTACGAGCAGTACTTC. This encodes CASSLFRGSYEQYF.

The rearrangement joins TRBV28 to TRBJ1-2, with a possible D match to TRBD1 (5 bases). The V gene's germline CDR1 is MDHEN and CDR2 SYDVKM. Trimming cost V 4 bases and J 4 bases, with 19 bases left between them. The CDR3 loop spans 16 amino acids. CDR3: CASSSSPGRGTYGYTF. For the CDR3, the DNA is TGTGCCAGCAGTTCTTCCCCCGGTAGAGGGACCTATGGCTACACCTTC.

V and J are TRBV25-1 and TRBJ2-2; D is possibly TRBD1 (5 bases). Trimming removed 8 bases at V and 3 bases at J, with 16 bases between. Germline-derived CDR1 and CDR2 are MGHDK and SYGVNS. The CDR3 contains 15 residues. This chain's CDR3 is CASGRGGAYTGELFF. The DNA for the CDR3 is TGTGCCAGCGGCCGCGGTGGGGCCTACACCGGGGAGCTGTTTTTT.

This clone was observed once. The rearrangement joins TRBV30 to TRBJ2-5; 7 nucleotides match TRBD2. V shed 1 base and J 5 bases; nucleotides not matched to a gene: 1. This CDR3 is 12 amino acids long. CDR1 and CDR2 from the germline V gene are GTSNPN and SVGIG (reference sequence). CDR3 coding DNA: TGTGCCTGGAGTGCCGGGGGGGAGACCCAGTACTTC. Residues: CAWSAGGETQYF.

This clone has just a few counts. The chain combines TRBV30 with TRBJ1-5, with D unresolved. The CDR3 loop spans 13 amino acids. Trimming pared 2 bases from V and 1 base from J, leaving 6 bases between. Germline V gene sequence: CDR1 GTSNPN, CDR2 SVGIG (reference sequence). The chain's CDR3 is CAWSINSNQPQHF. The DNA for the CDR3 is TGTGCCTGGAGTATCAACAGCAATCAGCCCCAGCATTTT.